One T cell receptor beta chain is described in this entry. Its antigen is unknown. This PCR relied on a set of 60 Vbeta primers and 13 Jbeta primers. Only in-frame clones appear in the TCRdb table, and some are missing; sequencing was by immunoSEQ multiplex PCR. The table includes some 160,000 clones, 75% to 90% detected once. The sample belongs to a study of cytomegalovirus exposure and HLA in healthy donors. Study-wide results and limits: Apart from CMV serostatus, no immune exposure information was available.

Germline V CDR1 and CDR2: SGHDN, FVKESK. This CDR3 has 14 residues. V was pared by 4 bases and J by 3 bases, with 9 bases between. The specimen was PBMCs. The source of this sequence is a woman aged 18-30 years in good health and CMV-seronegative. The V and J genes are TRBV14 and TRBJ2-2; perhaps TRBD2 as D (6 bases). The CDR3: CASSRDWDTGELFF. The CDR3 DNA reads as TGTGCCAGCAGCCGGGACTGGGACACCGGGGAGCTGTTTTTT.